This T cell receptor (beta chain) was found in a study of blood T cells in healthy people across ages. In the study overall: Researchers report that template switching captured about one barcoded beta molecule per two T cells.

This clonotype has a handful of counts. No antigen is known for it. The germline gives CDR1 SQVTM, CDR2 ANQGSEA. The CDR3 has 12 amino acids. V shed 4 bases and J shed 0 bases, with 6 bases lying between them. Points from the study as a whole: One million T cells yielded diversity estimates that were considered underestimates.

The second PCR ran roughly 6 to 12 cycles with a sample-barcoded 5' primer and J-beta primers. TCRdb reanalysed the 5' RACE reads using MiXCR and keeps one entry per CDR3 protein. The data hold 500,000 to 550,000 distinct CDR3 sequences, with about 24% observed a single time. Another study also made use of these data, one on T cells of mothers and their children. As reported in that work: Reads recorded for TCR beta CDR3 numbered over 9.5 million per mother and about 3 million per child.

Sequences were obtained from blood. The source of this sequence is a boy younger than 18 in good health. J is TRBJ1-1 and V is TRBV29-1; no clear D gene. CDR3 nucleotides: TGCAGCGTTGGACTGATGAACACTGAAGCTTTCTTT. This codes for CSVGLMNTEAFF.